The clone carrying this T cell receptor (beta chain) was detected only a few times. Antigen specificity is unknown. This record comes from a study of T cell repertoires in cytomegalovirus infection. Study context: Indicated by public TCR beta signatures were CMV infection and matching HLA type.

Each CDR3 protein is one row after TCRdb ran MiXCR on the reads. The data show 230,000 or so distinct CDR3 sequences, 17% seen once. Findings of the study overall: CMV-specific TCR beta clonotypes restricted by HLA-C were the ones dominating the ex vivo response.

The sequence derives from a human donor in good health (CMV status not recorded). Some clones in this sample may be carry-over from other donors' samples. Source material: CD8+ T cells from PBMCs.

CDR3 sequence reads: CASSTGQGDEQFF. CDR3 DNA sequence: TGCGCCAGCAGCACCGGACAGGGGGATGAGCAGTTCTTC. The rearrangement uses TRBV5-1 and TRBJ2-1; 10 nucleotides match TRBD1. The CDR3 is made up of 13 amino acids. The V gene end was trimmed by 4 bases and the J gene end by 8 bases; junction bases not matched to a gene: 3. The germline gives CDR1 SGHRS, CDR2 YFSETQ. Filled out from reference TRBV5-1 and TRBJ2-1, the complete variable domain reads KAGVTQTPRYLIKTRGQQVTLSCSPISGHRSVSWYQQTPGQGLQFLFEYFSETQRNKGNFPGRFSGRQFSNSRSEMNVSTLELGDSALYLCASSTGQGDEQFFGPGTRLTVL.